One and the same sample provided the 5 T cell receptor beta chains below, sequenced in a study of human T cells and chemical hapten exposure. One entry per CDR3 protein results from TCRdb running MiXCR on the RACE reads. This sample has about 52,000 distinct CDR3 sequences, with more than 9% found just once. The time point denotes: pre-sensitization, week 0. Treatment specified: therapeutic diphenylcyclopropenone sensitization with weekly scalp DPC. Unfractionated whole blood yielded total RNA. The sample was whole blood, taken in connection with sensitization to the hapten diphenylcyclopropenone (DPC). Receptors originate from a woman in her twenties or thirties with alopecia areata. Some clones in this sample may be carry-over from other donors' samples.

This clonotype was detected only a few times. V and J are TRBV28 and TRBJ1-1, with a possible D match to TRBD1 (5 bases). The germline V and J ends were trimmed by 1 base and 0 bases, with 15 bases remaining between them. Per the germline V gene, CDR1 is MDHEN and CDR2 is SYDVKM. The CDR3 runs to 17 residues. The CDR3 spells CASSLSAGTTMNTEAFF. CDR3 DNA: TGTGCCAGCAGTTTATCGGCAGGGACTACCATGAACACTGAAGCTTTCTTT.

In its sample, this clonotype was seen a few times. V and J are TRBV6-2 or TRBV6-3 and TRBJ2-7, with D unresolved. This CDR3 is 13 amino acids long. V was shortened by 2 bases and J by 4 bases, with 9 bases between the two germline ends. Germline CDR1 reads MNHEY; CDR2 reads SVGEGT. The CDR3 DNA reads TGTGCCAGCAGTTACCCCTCCACGTACGAGCAGTACTTC. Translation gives CASSYPSTYEQYF.

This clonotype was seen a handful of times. The CDR3 DNA sequence: TGTGCCAGCAGCTTAGGGGTTGTTGGTTCACCCCTCCACTTT. Translated: CASSLGVVGSPLHF. V is TRBV7-2 and J is TRBJ1-6; D call uncertain. Deletions cut 1 base from V and 9 bases from J, with 10 bases between. CDR3 length equals 14 residues. Germline V gene lookup returns CDR1 SGHTA and CDR2 FQGNSA.

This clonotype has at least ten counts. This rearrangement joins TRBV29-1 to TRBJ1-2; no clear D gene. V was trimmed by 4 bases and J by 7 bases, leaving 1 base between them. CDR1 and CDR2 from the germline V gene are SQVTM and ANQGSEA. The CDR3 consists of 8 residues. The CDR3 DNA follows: TGCAGCGTTGGTGGCTACACCTTC. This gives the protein CSVGGYTF.

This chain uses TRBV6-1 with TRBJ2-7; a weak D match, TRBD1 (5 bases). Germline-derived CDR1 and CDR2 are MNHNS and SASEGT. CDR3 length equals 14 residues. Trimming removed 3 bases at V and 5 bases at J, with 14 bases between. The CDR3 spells CASSEGQGWHEQYF. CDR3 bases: TGTGCCAGCAGTGAGGGTCAGGGCTGGCACGAGCAGTACTTC.